A single sample gave rise to the 7 T cell receptor beta chains below, sequenced in a study of beta chain features in type 1 diabetes. Overall study findings and caveats: In every one of the four CD4+ subsets, TCRB CDR3s were moderately but significantly shorter in Type 1 diabetes patients.

Their specific antigens are unknown. Of the isolated RNA, all was reverse transcribed, and so the sequenced material was expressed TCRB transcripts. Here immunoSEQ multiplex PCR was the method, and the copy in TCRdb shows in-frame clones only, minus some. This repertoire shows approximately 730,000 clones, 10% to 15% found once; its top ten account for less than 0.025%. Source material: naive CD4+ T cells from blood. These receptors all stem from a man aged 18 to 29 with type 1 diabetes.

The sample holds a few counts of this clone. The rearrangement links TRBV29-1 to TRBJ2-7, with TRBD1 as a possible D gene (6 bases). Looked up from germline, CDR1 is SQVTM and CDR2 is ANQGSEA. V shed 4 bases and J shed 4 bases, with 14 bases lying between them. The CDR3 spans 13 residues. DNA of the CDR3: TGCAGCGTTGTGGGGACACGAGTTTACGAGCAGTACTTC. Its translation is CSVVGTRVYEQYF.

The CDR3 region is CASSQGQGAGEAFF. The CDR3 bases are TGCGCCAGCAGCCAAGGACAGGGGGCTGGGGAGGCTTTCTTT. V gene TRBV4-1 combines with J gene TRBJ1-1, with 10 bases matching TRBD1. Germline assignment: CDR1 MGHRA and CDR2 YSYEKL. V gave up 1 base and J gave up 11 bases; unmatched junction bases: 7. The CDR3 sequence is 14 residues long.

This clone turned up a few times. In DNA, the CDR3 is TGTGCCAGCAGCCCGGGACTAGCGGGGTCTGTCACAGATACGCAGTATTTT. Translated, it gives CASSPGLAGSVTDTQYF. V is TRBV5-4 and J is TRBJ2-3; 13 nucleotides agree with TRBD2. The CDR3 consists of 17 residues. Germline CDR1 reads SGHNT; CDR2 reads YYREEE (reference sequence). V gave up 4 bases and J gave up 2 bases; unmatched junction bases: 7.

This clone has a handful of counts. The J gene is TRBJ2-7, the V gene TRBV28; D possibly uses TRBD1 or TRBD2 (5 bases each). CDR1 and CDR2 from the germline V gene are MDHEN and SYDVKM. This CDR3 comprises 14 residues. Trimming took 0 bases from V and 2 from J, leaving 8 bases between them. The CDR3 DNA follows: TGTGCCAGCAGTTTATGGGGGGATGCCTACGAGCAGTACTTC. This codes for CASSLWGDAYEQYF.

There are a few counts of this clone. CDR3 region: CASRDIYGYTF. The DNA of the CDR3 is TGTGCCAGCAGGGACATCTATGGCTACACCTTC. The rearrangement links TRBV2 to TRBJ1-2, with D tentatively TRBD1 (5 bases). V dropped 6 bases and J dropped 4 bases, with 6 bases sitting between them. The CDR3 is 11 amino acids. CDR1 is SNHLY, CDR2 FYNNEI, per germline.

This clone was seen a handful of times. The chain employs TRBV30 and TRBJ1-1; D may be TRBD1 (5 bases). Germline V gives CDR1 GTSNPN, CDR2 SVGIG (reference sequence). Trimming stripped 8 bases from V and 3 bases from J, with 10 bases between. The CDR3 consists of 11 residues. In DNA, the CDR3 is TGTGCCGGGGCACGGTACACTGAAGCTTTCTTT. This encodes CAGARYTEAFF.

This clone has just a few counts. This chain connects TRBV28 to TRBJ1-5, with 8 bases identical to TRBD1. Trimming took 2 bases from V and 7 from J; bases not matched to a gene: 4. The CDR3 is made up of 14 amino acids. Germline CDR1 reads MDHEN; CDR2 reads SYDVKM. CDR3 in amino acids: CASSLAGGGQPQHF. CDR3 in DNA: TGTGCCAGCAGTTTAGCAGGGGGCGGACAGCCCCAGCATTTT.